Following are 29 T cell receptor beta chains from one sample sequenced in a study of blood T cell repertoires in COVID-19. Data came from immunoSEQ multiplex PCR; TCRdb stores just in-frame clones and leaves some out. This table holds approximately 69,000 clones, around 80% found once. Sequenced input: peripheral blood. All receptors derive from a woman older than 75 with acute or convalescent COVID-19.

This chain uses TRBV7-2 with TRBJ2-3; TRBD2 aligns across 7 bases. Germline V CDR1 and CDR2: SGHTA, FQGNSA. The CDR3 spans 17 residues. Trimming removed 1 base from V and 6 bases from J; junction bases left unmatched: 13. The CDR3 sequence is CASSLGGSGRPGDTQYF. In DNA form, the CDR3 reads TGTGCCAGCAGCTTAGGGGGTAGCGGGCGCCCAGGGGATACGCAGTATTTT.

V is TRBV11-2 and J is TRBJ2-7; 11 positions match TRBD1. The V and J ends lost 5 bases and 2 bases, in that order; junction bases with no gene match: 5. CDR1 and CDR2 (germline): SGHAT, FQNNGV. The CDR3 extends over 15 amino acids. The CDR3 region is CASSPLGQGAYEQYF. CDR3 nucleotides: TGTGCCAGCAGCCCCTTGGGACAGGGGGCCTACGAGCAGTACTTC.

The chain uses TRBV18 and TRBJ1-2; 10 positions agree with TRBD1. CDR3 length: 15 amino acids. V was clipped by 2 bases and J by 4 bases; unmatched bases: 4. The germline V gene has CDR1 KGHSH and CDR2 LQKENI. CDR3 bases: TGTGCCAGCTCACCATCCTGGACAGGGGGCTATGGCTACACCTTC. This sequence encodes CASSPSWTGGYGYTF. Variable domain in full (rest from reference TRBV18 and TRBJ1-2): NAGVMQNPRHLVRRRGQEARLRCSPMKGHSHVYWYRQLPEEGLKFMVYLQKENIIDESGMPKERFSAEFPKEGPSILRIQQVVRGDSAAYFCASSPSWTGGYGYTFGSGTRLTVV.

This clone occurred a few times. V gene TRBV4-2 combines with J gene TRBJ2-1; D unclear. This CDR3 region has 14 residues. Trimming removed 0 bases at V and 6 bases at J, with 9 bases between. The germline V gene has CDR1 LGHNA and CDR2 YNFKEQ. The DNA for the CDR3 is TGTGCCAGCAGCCAAGATCTAGGTTCCAATGAGCAGTTCTTC. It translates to CASSQDLGSNEQFF.

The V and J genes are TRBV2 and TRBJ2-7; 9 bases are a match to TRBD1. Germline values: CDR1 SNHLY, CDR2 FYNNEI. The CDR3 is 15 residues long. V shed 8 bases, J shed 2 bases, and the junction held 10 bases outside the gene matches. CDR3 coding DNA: TGTGCCAGCTCGGACCCGGGACAGGGACCCTACGAGCAGTACTTC. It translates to CASSDPGQGPYEQYF. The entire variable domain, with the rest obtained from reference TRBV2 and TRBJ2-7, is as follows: EPEVTQTPSHQVTQMGQEVILRCVPISNHLYFYWYRQILGQKVEFLVSFYNNEISEKSEIFDDQFSVERPDGSNFTLKIRSTKLEDSAMYFCASSDPGQGPYEQYFGPGTRLTVT.

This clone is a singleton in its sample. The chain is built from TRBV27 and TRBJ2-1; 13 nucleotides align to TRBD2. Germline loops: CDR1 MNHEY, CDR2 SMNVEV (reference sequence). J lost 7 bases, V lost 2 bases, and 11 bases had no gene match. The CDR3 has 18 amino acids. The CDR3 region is CASSLLSPTSGRSNEQFF. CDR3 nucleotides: TGTGCCAGCAGTTTACTCAGCCCGACTAGCGGGAGGTCGAATGAGCAGTTCTTC.

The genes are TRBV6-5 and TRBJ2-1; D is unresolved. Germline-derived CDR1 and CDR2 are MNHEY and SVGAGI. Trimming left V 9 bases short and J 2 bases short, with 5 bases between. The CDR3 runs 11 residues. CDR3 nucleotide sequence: TGTGCCAGTACTGCCTACAATGAGCAGTTCTTC. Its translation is CASTAYNEQFF.

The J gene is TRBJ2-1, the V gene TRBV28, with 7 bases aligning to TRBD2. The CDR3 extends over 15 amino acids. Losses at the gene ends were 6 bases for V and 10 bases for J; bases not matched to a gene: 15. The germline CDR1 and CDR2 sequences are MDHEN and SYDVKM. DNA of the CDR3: TGTGCCAGCAGCCCCATCCGGGGCGGGAGTATGGAGCAGTTCTTC. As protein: CASSPIRGGSMEQFF.

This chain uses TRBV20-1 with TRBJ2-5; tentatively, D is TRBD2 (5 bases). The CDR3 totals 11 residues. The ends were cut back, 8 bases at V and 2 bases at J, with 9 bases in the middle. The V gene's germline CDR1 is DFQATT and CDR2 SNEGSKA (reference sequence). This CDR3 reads CSTDLQETQYF. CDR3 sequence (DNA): TGCAGTACGGACTTACAAGAGACCCAGTACTTC.

The DNA for the CDR3 is TGTGCCAGCAGTACTGGGACAGCTGGCTACGAGCAGTACTTC. Translation gives CASSTGTAGYEQYF. The genes are TRBV6-5 and TRBJ2-7, with TRBD1 identical over 7 bases. Germline V gene sequence: CDR1 MNHEY, CDR2 SVGAGI. The V and J ends lost 5 bases and 3 bases, in that order; junction bases with no gene match: 7. The CDR3 sequence is 14 residues long.

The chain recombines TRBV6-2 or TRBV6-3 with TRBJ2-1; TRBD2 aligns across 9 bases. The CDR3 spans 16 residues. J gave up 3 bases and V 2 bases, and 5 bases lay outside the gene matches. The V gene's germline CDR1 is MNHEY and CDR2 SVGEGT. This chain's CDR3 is CASSYDGAGGYNEQFF. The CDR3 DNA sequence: TGTGCCAGCAGTTACGATGGAGCGGGAGGCTACAATGAGCAGTTCTTC.

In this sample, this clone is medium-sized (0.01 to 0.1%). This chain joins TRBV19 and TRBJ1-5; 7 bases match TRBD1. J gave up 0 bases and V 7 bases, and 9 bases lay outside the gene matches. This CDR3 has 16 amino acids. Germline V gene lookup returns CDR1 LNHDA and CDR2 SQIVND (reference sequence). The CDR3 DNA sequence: TGTGCCAGTATTGGACAGGCGGCTCATAGCAATCAGCCCCAGCATTTT. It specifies CASIGQAAHSNQPQHF.

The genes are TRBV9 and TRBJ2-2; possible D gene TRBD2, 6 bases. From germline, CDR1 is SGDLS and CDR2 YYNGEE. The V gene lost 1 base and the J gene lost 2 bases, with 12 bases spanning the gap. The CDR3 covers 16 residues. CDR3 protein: CASSVRRRDNTGELFF. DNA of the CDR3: TGTGCCAGCAGCGTAAGGAGGAGGGATAACACCGGGGAGCTGTTTTTT.

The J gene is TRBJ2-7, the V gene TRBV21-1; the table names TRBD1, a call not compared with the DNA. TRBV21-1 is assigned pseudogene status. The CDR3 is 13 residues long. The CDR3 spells CASSKKGQSEQYF. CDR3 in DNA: TGTGCCAGCAGCAAAAAAGGACAGAGCGAGCAGTACTTC.

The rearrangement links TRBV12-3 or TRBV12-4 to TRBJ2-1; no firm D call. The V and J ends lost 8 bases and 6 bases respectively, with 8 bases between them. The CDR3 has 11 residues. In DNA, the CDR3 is TGTGCCAGCGTGTTCGGCAATGAGCAGTTCTTC. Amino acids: CASVFGNEQFF.

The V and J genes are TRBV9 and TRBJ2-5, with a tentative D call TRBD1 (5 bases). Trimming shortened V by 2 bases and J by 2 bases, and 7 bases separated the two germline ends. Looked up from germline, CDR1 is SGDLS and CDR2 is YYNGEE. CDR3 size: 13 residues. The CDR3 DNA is TGTGCCAGCAGCGTGGGGCTGCAAGAGACCCAGTACTTC. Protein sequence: CASSVGLQETQYF.

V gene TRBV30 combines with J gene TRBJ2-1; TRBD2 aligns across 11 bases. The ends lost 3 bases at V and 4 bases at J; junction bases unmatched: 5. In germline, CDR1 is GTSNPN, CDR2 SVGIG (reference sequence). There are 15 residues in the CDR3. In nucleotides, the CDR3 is TGTGCCTGGAGCAAACTAGCGGGAGTGTACAATGAGCAGTTCTTC. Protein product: CAWSKLAGVYNEQFF.

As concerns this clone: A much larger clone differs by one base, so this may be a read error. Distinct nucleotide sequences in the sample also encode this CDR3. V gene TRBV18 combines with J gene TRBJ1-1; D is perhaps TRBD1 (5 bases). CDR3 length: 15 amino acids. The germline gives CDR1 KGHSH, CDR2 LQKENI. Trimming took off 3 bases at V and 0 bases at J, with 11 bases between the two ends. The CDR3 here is CASSPQGSMNTEAFF. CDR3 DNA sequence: TGTGCCAGCTCACCGCAGGGTAGCATGAACACTGAAGCTTTCTTT.

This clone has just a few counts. CDR3 protein: CASSLPRQVGGELFF. In DNA, the CDR3 is TGCGCCAGCAGCTTGCCAAGACAGGTTGGCGGGGAGCTGTTTTTT. J is TRBJ2-2 and V is TRBV5-1; a possible D gene is TRBD1 (6 bases). From germline, CDR1 is SGHRS and CDR2 YFSETQ. The length of the CDR3 is 15 residues. Trimming cost V 1 base and J 7 bases, with 14 bases left between them.

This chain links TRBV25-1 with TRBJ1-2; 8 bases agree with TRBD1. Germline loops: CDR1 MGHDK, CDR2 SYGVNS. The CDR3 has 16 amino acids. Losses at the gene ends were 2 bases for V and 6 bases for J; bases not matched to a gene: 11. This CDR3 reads CASSEPGQGGSDGYTF. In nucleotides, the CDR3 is TGTGCCAGCAGTGAACCCGGACAGGGCGGCTCCGATGGCTACACCTTC.

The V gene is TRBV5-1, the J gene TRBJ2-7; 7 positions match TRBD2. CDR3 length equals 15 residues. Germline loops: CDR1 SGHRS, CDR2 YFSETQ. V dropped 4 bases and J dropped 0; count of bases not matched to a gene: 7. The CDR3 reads CASSQTSLSSYEQYF. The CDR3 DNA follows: TGCGCCAGCAGCCAGACTAGCCTAAGCTCCTACGAGCAGTACTTC.

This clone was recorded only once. CDR3: CATSRDSGTTRNYGYTF. CDR3 nucleotides: TGTGCCACCAGCAGAGATTCCGGGACAACCCGTAACTATGGCTACACCTTC. This chain uses TRBV15 with TRBJ1-2, with D tentatively TRBD1 (6 bases). Germline V CDR1 and CDR2: LNHNV, YYDKDF (reference sequence). Trimming cost V 0 bases and J 1 base, with 15 bases left between them. This CDR3 region has 17 residues.

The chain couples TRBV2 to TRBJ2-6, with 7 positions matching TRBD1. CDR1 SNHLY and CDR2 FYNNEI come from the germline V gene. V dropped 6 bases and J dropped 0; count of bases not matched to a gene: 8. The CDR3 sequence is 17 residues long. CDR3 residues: CASRGQIPFSGANVLTF. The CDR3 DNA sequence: TGTGCCAGCAGGGGACAGATCCCGTTCTCTGGGGCCAACGTCCTGACTTTC.

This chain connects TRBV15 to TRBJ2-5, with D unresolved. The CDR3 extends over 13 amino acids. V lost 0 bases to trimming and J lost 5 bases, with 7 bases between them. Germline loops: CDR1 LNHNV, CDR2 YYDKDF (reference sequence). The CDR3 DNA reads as TGTGCCACCAGCAGAGATCCGAGGGAGACCCAGTACTTC. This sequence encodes CATSRDPRETQYF.

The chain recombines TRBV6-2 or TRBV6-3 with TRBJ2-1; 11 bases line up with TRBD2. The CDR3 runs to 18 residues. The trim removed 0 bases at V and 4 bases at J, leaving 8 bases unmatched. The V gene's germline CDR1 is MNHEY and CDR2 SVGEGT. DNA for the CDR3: TGTGCCAGCAGTTACTCCCCCATGACTAGCGGGATATACAATGAGCAGTTCTTC. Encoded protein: CASSYSPMTSGIYNEQFF.

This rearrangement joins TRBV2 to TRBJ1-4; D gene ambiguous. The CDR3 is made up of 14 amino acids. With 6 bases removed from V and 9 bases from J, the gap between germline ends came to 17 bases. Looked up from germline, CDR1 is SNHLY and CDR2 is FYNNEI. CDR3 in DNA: TGTGCCAGCAGCCAAAGCCGGCCGGGGAAAAAACTGTTTTTT. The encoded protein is CASSQSRPGKKLFF.

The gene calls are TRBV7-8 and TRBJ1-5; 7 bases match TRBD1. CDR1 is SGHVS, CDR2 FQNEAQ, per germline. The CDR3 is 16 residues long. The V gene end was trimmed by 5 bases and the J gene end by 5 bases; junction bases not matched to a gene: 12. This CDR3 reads CASSPRQGPSDQPQHF. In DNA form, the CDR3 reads TGTGCCAGCAGCCCACGACAGGGCCCTAGTGATCAGCCCCAGCATTTT. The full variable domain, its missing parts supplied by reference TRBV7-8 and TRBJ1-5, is GAGVSQSPRYKVAKRGQDVALRCDPISGHVSLFWYQQALGQGPEFLTYFQNEAQLDKSGLPSDRFFAERPEGSVSTLKIQRTQQEDSAVYLCASSPRQGPSDQPQHFGDGTRLSIL.

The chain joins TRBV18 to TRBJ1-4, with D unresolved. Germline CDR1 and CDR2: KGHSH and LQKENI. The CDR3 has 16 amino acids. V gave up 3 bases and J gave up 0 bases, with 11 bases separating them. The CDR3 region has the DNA TGTGCCAGCTCACCCCAGGCCGTTGCAACTAATGAAAAACTGTTTTTT. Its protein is CASSPQAVATNEKLFF. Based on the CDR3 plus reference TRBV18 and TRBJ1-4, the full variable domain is NAGVMQNPRHLVRRRGQEARLRCSPMKGHSHVYWYRQLPEEGLKFMVYLQKENIIDESGMPKERFSAEFPKEGPSILRIQQVVRGDSAAYFCASSPQAVATNEKLFFGSGTQLSVL.

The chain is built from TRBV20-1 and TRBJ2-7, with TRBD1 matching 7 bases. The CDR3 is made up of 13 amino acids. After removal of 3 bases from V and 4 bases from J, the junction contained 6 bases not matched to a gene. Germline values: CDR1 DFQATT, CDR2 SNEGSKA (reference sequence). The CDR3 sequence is CSASPGQAYEQYF. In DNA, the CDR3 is TGCAGTGCTAGTCCCGGACAGGCTTACGAGCAGTACTTC.